The T cell receptor (beta chain) described here comes from a study of cytomegalovirus exposure and HLA in healthy donors. As for the study in general: A prior analysis found fewer than 120 million unique TCR beta sequences from about 179 million T cells. Most genotyped donors, 75% to 85% of about 360, had Caucasian-associated genetic ancestry.

V lost 5 bases to trimming and J lost 8 bases; unmatched junction nucleotides: 6. The CDR3 has 14 amino acids. Per the germline V gene, CDR1 is LNHDA and CDR2 is SQIVND (reference sequence). General observations from the study: Earlier analysis looked at TCR beta V segments, and most were productive about 90% or about 30% of the time. Trimming of TCR beta V- and J-genes showed a link, identified in a later analysis, to a missense DCLRE1C variant.

Primers for the PCR totalled 60 Vbeta and 13 Jbeta. The table came from immunoSEQ multiplex PCR; TCRdb's copy has only in-frame clones and leaves some out. The table records 130,000 or so clones, under 85% of them present only once. The table lists this clone with a few counts. Its antigen is as yet unknown. The V call is TRBV19, the J call TRBJ1-4; 9 bases match TRBD1. Sequenced input: PBMCs. The clonotype was recovered from a woman aged 45-65 years in good health and CMV-seropositive. The CDR3, as DNA: TGTGCCAGTAGTCCTTGGACAGGGGACGAAAAACTGTTTTTT. This encodes CASSPWTGDEKLFF. Full variable domain (outside the CDR3, taken from reference TRBV19 and TRBJ1-4): DGGITQSPKYLFRKEGQNVTLSCEQNLNHDAMYWYRQDPGQGLRLIYYSQIVNDFQKGDIAEGYSVSREKKESFPLTVTSAQKNPTAFYLCASSPWTGDEKLFFGSGTQLSVL.